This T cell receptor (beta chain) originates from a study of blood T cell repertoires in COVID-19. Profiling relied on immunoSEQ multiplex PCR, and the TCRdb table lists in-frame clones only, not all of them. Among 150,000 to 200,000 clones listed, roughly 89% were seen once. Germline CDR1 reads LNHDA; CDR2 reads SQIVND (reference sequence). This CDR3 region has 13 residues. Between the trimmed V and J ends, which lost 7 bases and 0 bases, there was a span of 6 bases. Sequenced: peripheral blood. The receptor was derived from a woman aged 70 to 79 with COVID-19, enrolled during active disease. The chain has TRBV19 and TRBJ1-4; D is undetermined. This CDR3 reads CASNQATNEKLFF. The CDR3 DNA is TGTGCCAGTAATCAGGCAACTAATGAAAAACTGTTTTTT.